Following are 21 T cell receptor beta chains from one sample sequenced in a study of blood T cells in healthy people across ages. Next came a second PCR, run for roughly 6 to 11 cycles, which used a sample-barcoded 5' primer along with a J-beta primer mix. TCRdb independently ran MiXCR on the 5' RACE reads; one entry per CDR3 protein. The sample has some 790,000 distinct CDR3 sequences; under 30% are singletons. Input material: blood. The receptors shown here come from a woman older than 75 in good health.

Details on this clonotype: This may stem from a read error, because a much larger clone lies one nucleotide away. The J gene is TRBJ2-1, the V gene TRBV25-1; no clear D. V was trimmed by 1 base and J by 13 bases, leaving 20 bases between them. There are 15 residues in the CDR3. Per the germline V gene, CDR1 is MGHDK and CDR2 is SYGVNS. CDR3 protein: CASSESRQIQETQFF. The CDR3 region has the DNA TGTGCCAGCAGTGAATCGCGGCAGATACAAGAGACCCAGTTCTTC.

Many counts were recorded for this clonotype. The chain employs TRBV6-5 and TRBJ1-5; weak D call: TRBD1 (5 bases). From germline, CDR1 is MNHEY and CDR2 SVGAGI. V lost 8 bases and J 1 base, leaving 9 bases between the germline ends. The CDR3 runs to 13 residues. The CDR3 nucleotides are TGTGCCAGCGGTGGGGACAGCAATCAGCCCCAGCATTTT. It translates to CASGGDSNQPQHF.

This rearrangement joins TRBV6-5 to TRBJ1-1; TRBD1 matches 9 bases. This CDR3 spans 14 amino acids. Germline V lookup: CDR1 MNHEY, CDR2 SVGAGI. J gave up 10 bases and V 6 bases, and 12 bases lay outside the gene matches. CDR3: CASSLTDRGPRAFF. Here the CDR3 DNA reads TGTGCCAGCAGCCTCACGGACAGGGGTCCGCGAGCTTTCTTT.

The rearrangement uses TRBV7-9 and TRBJ1-1; possibly TRBD1 for D (5 bases). V lost 1 base, J lost 3 bases, and 12 bases lay in between. Germline V CDR1 and CDR2: SEHNR, FQNEAQ (reference sequence). The CDR3 contains 15 residues. In DNA, the CDR3 is TGTGCCAGCAGCTTAGGACAGTCAGCCTACACTGAAGCTTTCTTT. Residues: CASSLGQSAYTEAFF.

The CDR3 is CASLRISPEAFF. CDR3 bases: TGTGCCAGCCTCCGAATCTCCCCTGAAGCTTTCTTT. This chain links TRBV18 with TRBJ1-1; D remains ambiguous. The V gene lost 8 bases and the J gene lost 6 bases, with 13 bases spanning the gap. Germline loops: CDR1 KGHSH, CDR2 LQKENI. CDR3 length: 12 amino acids.

Concerning this clonotype itself: A read error is possible here, since a much larger clone lies one base away. The chain joins TRBV27 to TRBJ2-5; 8 positions match TRBD2. Germline loops: CDR1 MNHEY, CDR2 SMNVEV (reference sequence). J gave up 11 bases and V 4 bases, and 3 bases lay outside the gene matches. The CDR3 runs 11 residues. The CDR3 bases are TGTGCCAGCAGTTCGAGCGGGGGACAGTACTTC. Amino acid sequence: CASSSSGGQYF.

This clonotype was counted ten times or more. V usage is TRBV7-2 and J usage is TRBJ2-7; D is possibly TRBD1 or TRBD2 (6 bases each). Trimming took off 1 base at V and 9 bases at J, with 13 bases between the two ends. Germline V CDR1 and CDR2: SGHTA, FQGNSA. CDR3 length: 13 amino acids. The CDR3 DNA reads TGTGCCAGCAGCTTAGATCTACAGGGAGGGCAGTACTTC. Its translation is CASSLDLQGGQYF.

This clonotype came up many times. Written as DNA, the CDR3 is TGCAGTGCAAGGGATGAGGGCTCCTACGAGCAGTACTTC. Encoded protein: CSARDEGSYEQYF. V gene TRBV20-1 combines with J gene TRBJ2-7; D may be TRBD2 (5 bases). V lost 6 bases, J lost 0 bases, and 12 bases lay in between. CDR3 size: 13 residues. Germline V gene data show CDR1 as DFQATT and CDR2 as SNEGSKA (reference sequence).

The chain has TRBV6-1 and TRBJ2-4; TRBD1 aligns across 12 bases. CDR1 and CDR2 (germline): MNHNS, SASEGT. J was trimmed by 0 bases and V by 6 bases; bases with no gene match: 18. The CDR3 length is 21 residues. Here the CDR3 reads CASSHLGRDRGHPIAKNIQYF. The CDR3, as DNA: TGTGCCAGCAGCCACTTGGGGCGGGACAGGGGGCATCCAATAGCCAAAAACATTCAGTACTTC.

This chain links TRBV6-1 with TRBJ2-3, with 11 bases matching TRBD1. The V gene's germline CDR1 is MNHNS and CDR2 SASEGT. The V segment lost 5 bases and the J segment 3 bases; nucleotides outside the gene matches: 10. The CDR3 is 17 amino acids. The CDR3 region has the DNA TGTGCCAGCAGTAGACGGACAGGGGGCTTAGATACAGATACGCAGTATTTT. Its translation: CASSRRTGGLDTDTQYF.

V is TRBV6-2 or TRBV6-3 and J is TRBJ2-2; 9 nucleotides agree with TRBD1. V gave up 6 bases and J gave up 5 bases; unmatched junction bases: 7. CDR3 length: 15 amino acids. Germline V gives CDR1 MNHEY, CDR2 SVGEGT. The CDR3 nucleotides are TGTGCCAGCAGCGATACAGGGGGCCGTACCGGGGAGCTGTTTTTT. This gives the protein CASSDTGGRTGELFF.

Turning to this clonotype: This may be a read error, as it is one base from a much larger clone. The rearrangement joins TRBV20-1 to TRBJ1-5; D is ambiguous. CDR3 size: 11 residues. V lost 5 bases and J lost 6, with 8 bases in between. Germline V lookup: CDR1 DFQATT, CDR2 SNEGSKA (reference sequence). The CDR3 DNA reads TGCAGTGCTTGCCGTGCTCAGCCCCAGCATTTT. The encoded protein is CSACRAQPQHF.

In this sample, this clonotype turned up many times. This rearrangement joins TRBV7-9 to TRBJ2-1; TRBD2 is a possible D gene (6 bases). Looked up from germline, CDR1 is SEHNR and CDR2 is FQNEAQ (reference sequence). The length of the CDR3 is 14 residues. The V gene lost 6 bases and the J gene lost 7 bases, with 16 bases spanning the gap. The CDR3 sequence: CASSHEMGTNEQFF. The CDR3 DNA reads TGTGCCAGCAGTCACGAAATGGGGACTAATGAGCAGTTCTTC. The complete variable domain, with remaining parts taken from reference TRBV7-9 and TRBJ2-1, reads DTGVSQNPRHKITKRGQNVTFRCDPISEHNRLYWYRQTLGQGPEFLTYFQNEAQLEKSRLLSDRFSAERPKGSFSTLEIQRTEQGDSAMYLCASSHEMGTNEQFFGPGTRLTVL.

In its sample, this clonotype was seen a few times. This sequence may be a read error, since a much larger clone differs from it by one base. V is TRBV20-1 and J is TRBJ2-1; D perhaps matches TRBD2 (5 bases). Germline CDR1 is DFQATT and CDR2 is SNEGSKA (reference sequence). V was clipped by 2 bases and J by 13 bases, with 24 bases between them. This CDR3 is 15 amino acids long. CDR3 amino acids: CSARPGSTRQETQFF. The DNA for the CDR3 is TGCAGTGCTAGACCCGGGTCTACTAGGCAAGAGACCCAGTTCTTC.

This clonotype was recorded at least ten times. The chain has TRBV6-5 and TRBJ2-5, with 12 nucleotides matching TRBD1. Trimming removed 7 bases from V and 5 bases from J; junction bases left unmatched: 8. This CDR3 comprises 15 residues. CDR1 is MNHEY, CDR2 SVGAGI, per germline. CDR3 nucleotide sequence: TGTGCCAGCAAGGGACAGGGGGCGACTGGGGAGACCCAGTACTTC. It yields the protein CASKGQGATGETQYF.

In its sample, this clonotype was seen a few times. The genes are TRBV5-1 and TRBJ1-2, with a tentative D call TRBD1 (5 bases). CDR1 is SGHRS, CDR2 YFSETQ, per germline. The CDR3 contains 14 residues. Trimming left V 2 bases short and J 2 bases short, with 10 bases between. The CDR3 DNA reads TGCGCCAGCAGCTTTCCCGACAGCAACTATGGCTACACCTTC. Its protein product is CASSFPDSNYGYTF. The whole variable domain, filled in from reference TRBV5-1 and TRBJ1-2, reads KAGVTQTPRYLIKTRGQQVTLSCSPISGHRSVSWYQQTPGQGLQFLFEYFSETQRNKGNFPGRFSGRQFSNSRSEMNVSTLELGDSALYLCASSFPDSNYGYTFGSGTRLTVV.

The chain links TRBV30 to TRBJ2-3; 7 nucleotides agree with TRBD1. Per the germline V gene, CDR1 is GTSNPN and CDR2 is SVGIG (reference sequence). There are 11 residues in the CDR3. After removal of 5 bases from V and 4 bases from J, the junction contained 0 bases not matched to a gene. CDR3 DNA: TGTGCCTGGGGGACAGCAGATACGCAGTATTTT. Translation: CAWGTADTQYF.

This clonotype came up a few times. This sequence joins TRBV7-2 and TRBJ1-4; D not certain. There are 12 residues in the CDR3. Trimming left V 3 bases short and J 10 bases short, with 9 bases between. Per the germline V gene, CDR1 is SGHTA and CDR2 is FQGNSA. CDR3 loop: CASSLEVGKLFF. CDR3 bases: TGTGCCAGCAGCTTGGAGGTTGGAAAACTGTTTTTT. Combining the CDR3 with reference TRBV7-2 and TRBJ1-4 gives the whole variable domain GAGVSQSPSNKVTEKGKDVELRCDPISGHTALYWYRQSLGQGLEFLIYFQGNSAPDKSGLPSDRFSAERTGGSVSTLTIQRTQQEDSAVYLCASSLEVGKLFFGSGTQLSVL.

This clonotype was recorded at least ten times. The V call is TRBV4-2, the J call TRBJ1-5, with D unclear. Trimming removed 1 base at V and 2 bases at J, with 9 bases between. The CDR3 consists of 15 residues. From germline, CDR1 is LGHNA and CDR2 YNFKEQ. The CDR3: CASSQGPTGNQPQHF. The CDR3 DNA sequence: TGTGCCAGCAGCCAAGGACCTACTGGCAATCAGCCCCAGCATTTT.

The chain uses TRBV7-9 and TRBJ2-3, with 8 bases identical to TRBD1. CDR1 SEHNR and CDR2 FQNEAQ come from the germline V gene (reference sequence). After removal of 4 bases from V and 1 base from J, the junction contained 7 bases not matched to a gene. The CDR3 has 16 residues. DNA for the CDR3: TGTGCCAGCAGCTCTAAGACAGGGGCCGGCACAGATACGCAGTATTTT. Its translation is CASSSKTGAGTDTQYF.

This clonotype was found many times. The CDR3 sequence: CSATSGGLNEQFF. CDR3 DNA sequence: TGCAGTGCCACTAGCGGGGGACTCAATGAGCAGTTCTTC. The chain recombines TRBV20-1 with TRBJ2-1; TRBD2 matches 11 bases. There are 13 residues in the CDR3. The ends lost 6 bases at V and 6 bases at J; junction bases unmatched: 4. Germline assignment: CDR1 DFQATT and CDR2 SNEGSKA (reference sequence).